This is a list of T cell receptor beta chains from one sample in a study of neurological immune-mediated disorders. TCRdb reprocessed the 5' RACE reads via MiXCR and lists one record per CDR3 protein. The table records about 39,000 distinct CDR3 sequences, approximately 7.2% of them present only once. The sequenced sample was CD4+ T cells from blood. Every receptor here comes from a man over 45 in good health. Each CDR3 is given with its conserved first and last residue. D genes are given only for firm matches. Size is stated for part of the rows, as once, few or many counts, or as a class when the clone is expanded.

d_call: .; v_call: TRBV5-5; clone_size: many; j_call: TRBJ2-7; cdr3_aa: CASSLSGSFPYEQYF; cdr3_nt: TGTGCCAGCAGCTTGTCGGGGAGCTTTCCCTACGAGCAGTACTTC
d_call: TRBD2; v_call: TRBV20-1; clone_size: many; j_call: TRBJ2-3; cdr3_aa: CSVAGASTDTQYF; cdr3_nt: TGCAGTGTAGCGGGGGCTAGCACAGATACGCAGTATTTT
d_call: TRBD2; v_call: TRBV7-2; clone_size: .; j_call: TRBJ2-2; cdr3_aa: CASSFGTSVGNGELFF; cdr3_nt: TGTGCCAGCAGCTTCGGGACTAGCGTCGGGAACGGGGAGCTGTTTTTT
d_call: .; v_call: TRBV5-4; clone_size: .; j_call: TRBJ2-1; cdr3_aa: CASSGDRNRDNEQFF; cdr3_nt: TGTGCCAGCAGCGGTGACCGGAACCGCGACAATGAGCAGTTCTTC
d_call: .; v_call: TRBV20-1; clone_size: many; j_call: TRBJ2-4; cdr3_aa: CSAQGGAQVAKNIQYF; cdr3_nt: TGCAGTGCCCAGGGAGGAGCGCAGGTGGCCAAAAACATTCAGTACTTC
d_call: TRBD2; v_call: TRBV20-1; clone_size: many; j_call: TRBJ2-1; cdr3_aa: CSARDISGTSGRNEQFF; cdr3_nt: TGCAGTGCTAGAGACATCTCCGGGACTAGCGGGAGAAATGAGCAGTTCTTC
d_call: .; v_call: TRBV10-3; clone_size: many; j_call: TRBJ2-1; cdr3_aa: CAIRGARSSYNEQFF; cdr3_nt: TGTGCCATCCGTGGGGCTAGAAGCTCCTACAATGAGCAGTTCTTC
d_call: TRBD1; v_call: TRBV29-1; clone_size: many; j_call: TRBJ1-5; cdr3_aa: CSVAGQDANQPQHF; cdr3_nt: TGCAGCGTTGCGGGACAGGACGCCAATCAGCCCCAGCATTTT
d_call: TRBD2; v_call: TRBV6-2/TRBV6-3; clone_size: many; j_call: TRBJ2-1; cdr3_aa: CASSYIFTSANYNEQFF; cdr3_nt: TGTGCCAGCAGTTACATTTTCACTAGCGCCAATTACAATGAGCAGTTCTTC
d_call: .; v_call: TRBV5-1; clone_size: many; j_call: TRBJ1-2; cdr3_aa: CASSLEAGGYTF; cdr3_nt: TGCGCCAGCAGCTTGGAAGCGGGAGGCTACACCTTC
d_call: .; v_call: TRBV20-1; clone_size: .; j_call: TRBJ2-1; cdr3_aa: CSARGGQAYNEQFF; cdr3_nt: TGCAGTGCTAGAGGGGGGCAAGCCTACAATGAGCAGTTCTTC
d_call: TRBD1; v_call: TRBV20-1; clone_size: many; j_call: TRBJ2-2; cdr3_aa: CSARRQGAGTGELFF; cdr3_nt: TGCAGTGCTAGACGACAGGGGGCGGGAACCGGGGAGCTGTTTTTT
d_call: .; v_call: TRBV28; clone_size: many; j_call: TRBJ2-1; cdr3_aa: CASVSGSSSGEQFF; cdr3_nt: TGTGCCAGCGTGTCTGGGAGTTCATCGGGCGAGCAGTTCTTC
d_call: .; v_call: TRBV20-1; clone_size: many; j_call: TRBJ2-2; cdr3_aa: CSARDPRTNTGELFF; cdr3_nt: TGCAGTGCTAGAGATCCACGGACGAACACCGGGGAGCTGTTTTTT
d_call: .; v_call: TRBV5-6; clone_size: .; j_call: TRBJ1-6; cdr3_aa: CASSLTLWSSYNSPLHF; cdr3_nt: TGTGCCAGCAGCTTGACCCTGTGGAGCTCCTATAATTCACCCCTCCACTTT
d_call: .; v_call: TRBV20-1; clone_size: many; j_call: TRBJ1-1; cdr3_aa: CSSREAFF; cdr3_nt: TGCAGTAGCCGAGAAGCTTTCTTT
d_call: .; v_call: TRBV10-3; clone_size: many; j_call: TRBJ2-6; cdr3_aa: CAISDNGANVLTF; cdr3_nt: TGTGCCATCAGTGATAATGGGGCCAACGTCCTGACTTTC
d_call: .; v_call: TRBV18; clone_size: .; j_call: TRBJ1-2; cdr3_aa: CASSDDGYGYTF; cdr3_nt: TGTGCCAGCTCAGATGACGGCTATGGCTACACCTTC
d_call: TRBD2; v_call: TRBV28; clone_size: many; j_call: TRBJ2-1; cdr3_aa: CASSSFGGSGRAVNEQFF; cdr3_nt: TGTGCCAGCAGTTCATTTGGAGGGAGCGGGAGGGCCGTCAATGAGCAGTTCTTC
d_call: .; v_call: TRBV20-1; clone_size: many; j_call: TRBJ2-7; cdr3_aa: CSARALAGSSYEQYF; cdr3_nt: TGCAGTGCTAGAGCGTTGGCGGGGAGCTCCTACGAGCAGTACTTC
d_call: TRBD2; v_call: TRBV2; clone_size: many; j_call: TRBJ2-1; cdr3_aa: CASSVLGLAGNEQFF; cdr3_nt: TGTGCCAGCAGTGTATTGGGACTAGCGGGCAATGAGCAGTTCTTC
d_call: .; v_call: TRBV4-2; clone_size: many; j_call: TRBJ2-3; cdr3_aa: CASSQGTLPDTQYF; cdr3_nt: TGTGCCAGCAGCCAAGGAACCCTCCCAGATACGCAGTATTTT
d_call: .; v_call: TRBV20-1; clone_size: .; j_call: TRBJ2-7; cdr3_aa: CSARDTRLGPYEQYF; cdr3_nt: TGCAGTGCTAGAGACACCCGTTTGGGGCCTTACGAGCAGTACTTC
d_call: TRBD1; v_call: TRBV5-4; clone_size: .; j_call: TRBJ1-2; cdr3_aa: CASRRGQNYGYTF; cdr3_nt: TGTGCCAGCAGGCGGGGACAGAACTATGGCTACACCTTC
d_call: .; v_call: TRBV6-6; clone_size: many; j_call: TRBJ2-7; cdr3_aa: CASSRDRSSYEQYF; cdr3_nt: TGTGCCAGCAGTCGGGACCGCAGCTCCTACGAGCAGTACTTC
d_call: TRBD2; v_call: TRBV4-3; clone_size: many; j_call: TRBJ2-6; cdr3_aa: CASSQAAGAGANVLTF; cdr3_nt: TGCGCCAGCAGCCAAGCGGCGGGGGCTGGGGCCAACGTCCTGACTTTC
d_call: .; v_call: TRBV6-2/TRBV6-3; clone_size: many; j_call: TRBJ2-5; cdr3_aa: CASSLRWETQYF; cdr3_nt: TGTGCCAGCAGTCTCAGGTGGGAGACCCAGTACTTC
d_call: .; v_call: TRBV4-2; clone_size: many; j_call: TRBJ2-1; cdr3_aa: CASSQVLMGRRAYNEQFF; cdr3_nt: TGTGCCAGCAGCCAAGTCTTGATGGGCCGGCGGGCATACAATGAGCAGTTCTTC
d_call: TRBD2; v_call: TRBV24-1; clone_size: many; j_call: TRBJ2-1; cdr3_aa: CATAPGGALNEQFF; cdr3_nt: TGTGCCACCGCCCCGGGGGGAGCCCTCAATGAGCAGTTCTTC
d_call: TRBD2; v_call: TRBV18; clone_size: many; j_call: TRBJ2-1; cdr3_aa: CASSPPNSGRAVNEQFF; cdr3_nt: TGTGCCAGCTCACCACCGAACAGCGGGAGGGCCGTAAATGAGCAGTTCTTC
d_call: .; v_call: TRBV5-6; clone_size: many; j_call: TRBJ2-5; cdr3_aa: CASSLEVQLGYQETQYF; cdr3_nt: TGTGCCAGCAGCTTGGAGGTCCAGCTCGGGTACCAAGAGACCCAGTACTTC
d_call: .; v_call: TRBV20-1; clone_size: many; j_call: TRBJ1-1; cdr3_aa: CSARDGLNTEAFF; cdr3_nt: TGCAGTGCTAGGGACGGGTTGAACACTGAAGCTTTCTTT
d_call: TRBD1; v_call: TRBV5-1; clone_size: many; j_call: TRBJ1-1; cdr3_aa: CASSWGQGHSMNTEAFF; cdr3_nt: TGCGCCAGCAGCTGGGGACAGGGCCATTCTATGAACACTGAAGCTTTCTTT